This T cell receptor (beta chain) was sequenced during a study of shared clonotypes between healthy human individuals. CDR3 length: 15 amino acids. The V end lost 0 bases, the J end lost 2 bases, and 10 bases lay between the germline ends. Germline CDR1 SGHDN, CDR2 FVKESK. Measured with immunoSEQ multiplex PCR; TCRdb has only the in-frame clones, and not every one. This repertoire shows about 1,900,000 clones, approximately 95% found once; its top ten account for more than 0.95%. Cells designated naive CD8 were CD45RO-negative and were positively selected for CCR7, with terminally differentiated effector memory CD45RA+ cells excluded.

The gene calls are TRBV14 and TRBJ1-1, with D uncertain. This receptor was obtained from a man younger than 30 in good health. The sample was naive CD8+ T cells sorted from blood. The CDR3 nucleotides read TGTGCCAGCAGCCAAGATCCCAGGCTTAACACTGAAGCTTTCTTT. Its translation is CASSQDPRLNTEAFF.